The 30 T cell receptor beta chains listed next were all sequenced from one sample in a study of blood T cell repertoires in COVID-19. Using immunoSEQ multiplex PCR, the repertoire was profiled, and TCRdb retains in-frame clones only, with some absent. The top ten clones hold about 15% of a sample with a few hundred thousand clones, roughly four fifths of them seen once. The sequencing input was peripheral blood. The receptors originated from a person aged 70 to 85 with COVID-19, enrolled during active disease.

The sample holds a few counts of this clone. The rearrangement joins TRBV12-3 or TRBV12-4 to TRBJ1-2; 7 bases agree with TRBD1. J lost 5 bases, V lost 5 bases, and 5 bases had no gene match. The CDR3 has 13 amino acids. CDR3 loop: CASSIQGFYGYTF. CDR3 DNA sequence: TGTGCCAGCAGTATACAGGGGTTTTATGGCTACACCTTC.

V usage is TRBV28 and J usage is TRBJ2-7; 11 positions agree with TRBD1. V was pared by 6 bases and J by 2 bases, with 6 bases of the junction left unmatched. Germline-derived CDR1 and CDR2 are MDHEN and SYDVKM. This CDR3 is 15 amino acids long. CDR3 nucleotide sequence: TGTGCCAGCAGACAACCGGGACAGGGGGCCTACGAGCAGTACTTC. Protein: CASRQPGQGAYEQYF.

CDR3 nucleotides: TGCAGTGCTAGACTAGACGATGAGCAGTTCTTC. Protein product: CSARLDDEQFF. The chain employs TRBV20-1 and TRBJ2-1; no clear D. Trimming cost V 2 bases and J 8 bases, with 7 bases left between them. The CDR3 has 11 residues. Per the germline V gene, CDR1 is DFQATT and CDR2 is SNEGSKA (reference sequence).

This sequence joins TRBV2 and TRBJ2-3; 9 bases line up with TRBD1. Trimming at V came to 8 bases and at J to 4 bases, leaving 4 bases not matched to a gene. The length of the CDR3 is 13 residues. CDR1 is SNHLY and CDR2 is FYNNEI in the germline V gene. The CDR3 here is CASRTGVADTQYF. CDR3 in DNA: TGTGCCAGCCGGACAGGGGTGGCAGATACGCAGTATTTT. The variable domain in full, completed from reference TRBV2 and TRBJ2-3, reads EPEVTQTPSHQVTQMGQEVILRCVPISNHLYFYWYRQILGQKVEFLVSFYNNEISEKSEIFDDQFSVERPDGSNFTLKIRSTKLEDSAMYFCASRTGVADTQYFGPGTRLTVL.

The chain is built from TRBV3-1 (or the pseudogene TRBV3-2) and TRBJ2-4; a weak D match, TRBD1 (6 bases). CDR1 LGHDT and CDR2 YNNKEL come from the germline V gene (reference sequence). The CDR3 is 17 residues long. V was shortened by 5 bases and J by 0 bases, with 17 bases between the two germline ends. Here the CDR3 reads CASSSRGNSRAKNIQYF. DNA of the CDR3: TGTGCCAGCAGCTCAAGGGGGAACTCCAGAGCCAAAAACATTCAGTACTTC.

The chain has TRBV27 and TRBJ2-6; D perhaps matches TRBD1 (5 bases). CDR1 and CDR2 (germline): MNHEY, SMNVEV (reference sequence). The CDR3 covers 17 residues. V was cut by 3 bases and J by 0 bases, with 12 bases left in between. This chain's CDR3 is CASSLAGMISGANVLTF. The DNA of the CDR3 is TGTGCCAGCAGTTTGGCAGGGATGATCTCTGGGGCCAACGTCCTGACTTTC.

V usage is TRBV7-2 and J usage is TRBJ1-4; D is ambiguous. Trimming took off 2 bases at V and 8 bases at J, with 15 bases between the two ends. Germline lookup yields CDR1 SGHTA and CDR2 FQGNSA. The CDR3 runs to 15 residues. The CDR3 DNA reads as TGTGCCAGCAGCTTATGGGCGAGCCAAAAGGAAAAACTGTTTTTT. Protein: CASSLWASQKEKLFF.

V is TRBV12-3 or TRBV12-4 and J is TRBJ1-1; possibly TRBD1 for D (5 bases). The CDR3 extends over 12 amino acids. Trimming pared 5 bases from V and 1 base from J, leaving 5 bases between. Here the CDR3 reads CASSQGNTEAFF. For the CDR3, the DNA is TGTGCCAGCAGTCAGGGGAACACTGAAGCTTTCTTT.

The chain is built from TRBV9 and TRBJ2-3, with 7 bases fitting TRBD2. The CDR3 sequence is 16 residues long. From germline, CDR1 is SGDLS and CDR2 YYNGEE. Germline trimming cut 1 base from V and 3 bases from J; bases unmatched to any gene: 8. CDR3 residues: CASSVMTGGRTDTQYF. The CDR3 DNA reads as TGTGCCAGCAGCGTAATGACGGGGGGAAGGACAGATACGCAGTATTTT.

This chain connects TRBV19 to TRBJ1-2; TRBD1 might be the D (5 bases). The germline CDR1 and CDR2 sequences are LNHDA and SQIVND (reference sequence). The length of the CDR3 is 13 residues. Trimming pared 4 bases from V and 6 bases from J, leaving 12 bases between. CDR3 DNA sequence: TGTGCCAGTAGTACTCGGGCAGGGAATGGCTACACCTTC. Translated, it gives CASSTRAGNGYTF.

This chain connects TRBV24-1 to TRBJ2-5, with 7 bases lining up with TRBD2. This CDR3 region has 16 residues. The J segment lost 3 bases and the V segment lost 4 bases, leaving 10 bases of the junction unmatched. The germline V gene has CDR1 KGHDR and CDR2 SFDVKD. DNA of the CDR3: TGTGCCACCAGTGAACAAAGCGGGACGGTCAAAGAGACCCAGTACTTC. Translated, it gives CATSEQSGTVKETQYF.

The chain recombines TRBV19 with TRBJ1-4, with TRBD1 matching over 9 bases. Germline CDR1 and CDR2: LNHDA and SQIVND (reference sequence). The trim removed 6 bases at V and 10 bases at J, leaving 12 bases unmatched. The length of the CDR3 is 15 residues. The CDR3 DNA reads TGTGCCAGTAGGCAACCGGGACAGGGAACCGGAAAACTGTTTTTT. Translated, it gives CASRQPGQGTGKLFF.

The V and J genes are TRBV29-1 and TRBJ2-2; 10 bases are shared with TRBD1. The CDR3 has 14 amino acids. The germline gives CDR1 SQVTM, CDR2 ANQGSEA. J was trimmed by 8 bases and V by 7 bases; bases with no gene match: 10. The CDR3 nucleotides are TGCAGCGGAGGACAGGGGGTAATGGCTGGGGAGCTGTTTTTT. Protein product: CSGGQGVMAGELFF.

The J gene is TRBJ2-1, the V gene TRBV28; 7 nucleotides line up with TRBD2. Trimming cost V 2 bases and J 4 bases; bases outside gene matches: 11. Per germline, CDR1 MDHEN and CDR2 SYDVKM. There are 17 residues in the CDR3. CDR3 in DNA: TGTGCCAGCAGTTTAGGCGGGGCGGGAGAAAGTTACAATGAGCAGTTCTTC. This sequence encodes CASSLGGAGESYNEQFF.

The chain couples TRBV10-3 to TRBJ1-2; D unresolved. The CDR3 has 13 amino acids. Trimming pared 0 bases from V and 0 bases from J, leaving 2 bases between. The germline CDR1 and CDR2 sequences are ENHRY and SYGVKD. The CDR3 spells CAISESANYGYTF. CDR3 bases: TGTGCCATCAGTGAGTCCGCTAACTATGGCTACACCTTC.

This clone was seen just once. The genes are TRBV28 and TRBJ1-5, with D maybe TRBD1 (5 bases). V shed 7 bases and J shed 8 bases, with 24 bases lying between them. CDR1 and CDR2 (germline): MDHEN, SYDVKM. This CDR3 spans 16 amino acids. DNA for the CDR3: TGTGCCAGCAAACCCCCTGGAGGGCAGGGCGGTAAGCCCCAGCATTTT. This translates into CASKPPGGQGGKPQHF.

This chain uses TRBV6-5 with TRBJ2-3, with D perhaps matching TRBD2 (5 bases). The CDR3 runs to 15 residues. Trimming stripped 2 bases from V and 0 bases from J, with 9 bases between. Per germline, CDR1 MNHEY and CDR2 SVGAGI. The CDR3 nucleotides read TGTGCCAGCAGTTACGTGGGAGTTAGCACAGATACGCAGTATTTT. Amino acids: CASSYVGVSTDTQYF.

There are a few counts of this clone. This chain uses TRBV28 with TRBJ2-3; weak D call: TRBD2 (7 bases). V lost 5 bases, J lost 2 bases, and 14 bases lay in between. CDR1 is MDHEN, CDR2 SYDVKM, per germline. The CDR3 runs to 15 residues. CDR3 in amino acids: CASSLPGGATDTQYF. CDR3 nucleotides: TGTGCCAGCAGTCTCCCGGGGGGCGCCACAGATACGCAGTATTTT.

DNA of the CDR3: TGTGCCAGCAGCCAAGCACAGGGAAATAATTCACCCCTCCACTTT. Translating gives CASSQAQGNNSPLHF. V is TRBV4-2 and J is TRBJ1-6; TRBD1 is a possible D gene (6 bases). In germline, CDR1 is LGHNA, CDR2 YNFKEQ. The CDR3 contains 15 residues. The ends were cut back, 1 base at V and 5 bases at J, with 9 bases in the middle.

This clone was seen a handful of times. This chain uses TRBV5-1 with TRBJ1-4; D possibly corresponds to TRBD1 (6 bases). The length of the CDR3 is 13 residues. Germline CDR1 SGHRS, CDR2 YFSETQ. CDR3 coding DNA: TGCGCGAAACAGGGAACAGAGAATGAAAAACTGTTTTTT. This encodes CAKQGTENEKLFF. Full variable domain (missing parts from reference TRBV5-1 and TRBJ1-4): KAGVTQTPRYLIKTRGQQVTLSCSPISGHRSVSWYQQTPGQGLQFLFEYFSETQRNKGNFPGRFSGRQFSNSRSEMNVSTLELGDSALYLCAKQGTENEKLFFGSGTQLSVL.

This CDR3 is CASKRQIDNSPLHF. The CDR3 DNA sequence: TGCGCCAGCAAAAGACAGATTGATAATTCACCCCTCCACTTT. J is TRBJ1-6 and V is TRBV4-1; weak D call: TRBD1 (5 bases). The V and J ends lost 7 bases and 5 bases respectively, with 12 bases between them. CDR3 length equals 14 residues. Germline V CDR1 and CDR2: MGHRA, YSYEKL.

This clone was detected only a few times. The chain recombines TRBV24-1 with TRBJ2-3; no definite D call. Deletions cut 3 bases from V and 5 bases from J, with 17 bases between. This CDR3 spans 16 amino acids. CDR1 is KGHDR and CDR2 is SFDVKD in the germline V gene. CDR3 amino acids: CATSDVQHSVGDTQYF. The CDR3 region has the DNA TGTGCCACCAGTGATGTACAGCATTCGGTTGGAGATACGCAGTATTTT.

The V and J genes are TRBV19 and TRBJ1-2; D possibly corresponds to TRBD1 (6 bases). The CDR3 is 11 residues long. The germline gives CDR1 LNHDA, CDR2 SQIVND (reference sequence). Trimming removed 9 bases at V and 6 bases at J, with 11 bases between. CDR3: CASAGADGYTF. CDR3 nucleotides: TGTGCCAGCGCAGGGGCTGATGGCTACACCTTC. Full variable domain (missing parts from reference TRBV19 and TRBJ1-2): DGGITQSPKYLFRKEGQNVTLSCEQNLNHDAMYWYRQDPGQGLRLIYYSQIVNDFQKGDIAEGYSVSREKKESFPLTVTSAQKNPTAFYLCASAGADGYTFGSGTRLTVV.

The count of this clone is one. This chain links TRBV12-3 or TRBV12-4 with TRBJ1-4, with a weak D call TRBD1 (5 bases). The V gene lost 8 bases and the J gene lost 2 bases, with 6 bases spanning the gap. The CDR3 has 12 amino acids. CDR3 in DNA: TGTGCCAGCCGGGGGACTAATGAAAAACTGTTTTTT. Translating gives CASRGTNEKLFF.

This chain joins TRBV6-2 or TRBV6-3 and TRBJ1-2; 7 nucleotides match TRBD1. The V gene end was trimmed by 2 bases and the J gene end by 4 bases; junction bases not matched to a gene: 7. The germline gives CDR1 MNHEY, CDR2 SVGEGT. The CDR3 extends over 15 amino acids. The CDR3 spells CASSYPPGQIYGYTF. CDR3 coding DNA: TGTGCCAGCAGTTACCCACCGGGACAGATCTATGGCTACACCTTC.

V and J are TRBV3-1 (or the pseudogene TRBV3-2) and TRBJ2-5; tentative D call: TRBD2 (6 bases). The CDR3 covers 14 residues. Germline values: CDR1 LGHDT, CDR2 YNNKEL (reference sequence). The V end was cut by 3 bases, the J end by 9 bases, with 17 bases between. DNA of the CDR3: TGTGCCAGCAGCCAGTTGGTTGGCGGAGGGGCCCAGTACTTC. It codes for CASSQLVGGGAQYF.

The gene calls are TRBV10-3 and TRBJ1-2, with 9 bases lining up with TRBD1. The CDR3 covers 15 residues. Germline V CDR1 and CDR2: ENHRY, SYGVKD. The J segment lost 0 bases and the V segment lost 5 bases, leaving 4 bases of the junction unmatched. CDR3 nucleotide sequence: TGTGCCATCAGTCTGGGACAGGGTTCTAACTATGGCTACACCTTC. This sequence encodes CAISLGQGSNYGYTF.

The table lists this clone with a few counts. This chain connects TRBV3-1 (or the pseudogene TRBV3-2) to TRBJ2-1; 11 bases are shared with TRBD2. Germline CDR1 and CDR2: LGHDT and YNNKEL (reference sequence). The CDR3 consists of 17 residues. Trimming cost V 1 base and J 8 bases; bases outside gene matches: 10. The CDR3 bases are TGTGCCAGCAGCCAAGTCGATAGCGGGGGGGCCTCTTATGAGCAGTTCTTC. Its translation is CASSQVDSGGASYEQFF.

This chain uses TRBV13 with TRBJ1-2; D is uncertain. The germline gives CDR1 PRHDT, CDR2 FYEKMQ (reference sequence). This CDR3 contains 12 residues. With 4 bases removed from V and 0 bases from J, the gap between germline ends came to 3 bases. The CDR3 DNA sequence: TGTGCCAGCAGCTCTTCTAACTATGGCTACACCTTC. It translates to CASSSSNYGYTF. Supplemented by reference TRBV13 and TRBJ1-2, the full variable domain reads AAGVIQSPRHLIKEKRETATLKCYPIPRHDTVYWYQQGPGQDPQFLISFYEKMQSDKGSIPDRFSAQQFSDYHSELNMSSLELGDSALYFCASSSSNYGYTFGSGTRLTVV.

The CDR3 sequence: CASSLTLTSGGANEQFF. CDR3 sequence (DNA): TGTGCCAGCAGCTTGACCCTGACTAGCGGGGGGGCCAATGAGCAGTTCTTC. J is TRBJ2-1 and V is TRBV5-4; TRBD2 agrees at 14 bases. J lost 6 bases, V lost 1 base, and 6 bases had no gene match. Germline V gene data show CDR1 as SGHNT and CDR2 as YYREEE (reference sequence). This CDR3 comprises 17 residues.